Following are 11 T cell receptor beta chains from one sample sequenced in a study of tumor and adjacent non-tumor tissue in lung cancer. RNA was extracted from bulk tissue without any cell sorting. TCRbeta libraries were built with three rounds of nested PCR, modified from ARM-PCR. TCRdb itself ran the multiplex PCR reads through MiXCR, one entry per CDR3 protein. This sample has around 79,000 distinct CDR3 sequences, with roughly 72% found just once. The sequenced sample consisted of lung tumor tissue. The receptors shown here come from a woman in her thirties or forties with non-small cell lung cancer.

With regard to this clonotype: The germline gene is not matched at one end of the junction; a read error may be the cause. The chain links TRBV29-1 to TRBJ2-1; D is perhaps TRBD1 or TRBD2 (5 bases each). Germline V lookup: CDR1 SQVTM, CDR2 ANQGSEA. The CDR3 consists of 11 residues. The CDR3 here is CNVTTQGEKFF. In nucleotides, the CDR3 is TGCAACGTTACCACACAAGGGGAGAAGTTCTTC.

This clonotype is termed large. This rearrangement joins TRBV11-2 to TRBJ1-3; D perhaps matches TRBD1 (5 bases). The CDR3 is made up of 14 amino acids. Per germline, CDR1 SGHAT and CDR2 FQNNGV. The V end lost 1 base, the J end lost 2 bases, and 6 bases lay between the germline ends. CDR3 bases: TGTGCCAGCAGCTTAGGGGGACCTGGAAACACCATATATTTT. Translated, it gives CASSLGGPGNTIYF.

As for this clonotype: Given the absence of the conserved phenylalanine or tryptophan at the CDR3 end, a read error is likely. Written as DNA, the CDR3 is TGCAGTGCTAGATCAGAGGTGATCCGGGACACGTCCCAGCATTAT. Protein: CSARSEVIRDTSQHY. The J gene is TRBJ1-5, the V gene TRBV20-1; perhaps TRBD1 as D (6 bases). The CDR3 loop spans 15 amino acids. V lost 2 bases and J 11 bases, leaving 22 bases between the germline ends. Germline V gene sequence: CDR1 DFQATT, CDR2 SNEGSKA (reference sequence).

This clonotype came up many times. The chain carries TRBV29-1 and TRBJ2-1; no reliable D call. Trimming stripped 4 bases from V and 2 bases from J, with 9 bases between. Germline CDR1 is SQVTM and CDR2 is ANQGSEA. The CDR3 totals 13 residues. CDR3 nucleotide sequence: TGCAGCGTTGTTGGCCTAACCTACAATGAGCAGTTCTTC. Its translation: CSVVGLTYNEQFF.

A remark on this clonotype: One end of the junction fails to match germline, which may point to a read error. The genes are TRBV4-2 and TRBJ1-4; D ambiguous. CDR1 is LGHNA and CDR2 is YNFKEQ in the germline V gene. The CDR3 loop spans 16 amino acids. For the CDR3, the DNA is TGTGCCAACAGCCAAGACGACACATCAACTAATGAAAAACTGTTTTTT. Translated: CANSQDDTSTNEKLFF.

The table lists this clonotype with a count of one. An end of the junction does not agree with germline; a read error may underlie this. J is TRBJ2-7 and V is TRBV29-1; 7 nucleotides line up with TRBD2. Germline V gives CDR1 SQVTM, CDR2 ANQGSEA. The CDR3 is 13 residues long. The chain's CDR3 is CNVVGRAGYEQYF. The CDR3 coding sequence is TGCAACGTTGTTGGGAGGGCCGGGTACGAGCAGTATTTC.

The chain joins TRBV5-5 to TRBJ2-3; the D gene is possibly TRBD2 (6 bases). V lost 5 bases and J lost 0, with 16 bases in between. The CDR3 loop spans 16 amino acids. Germline lookup yields CDR1 SGHKS and CDR2 YYEKEE (reference sequence). The CDR3 loop reads CASSLSGLGSTDTQYF. The CDR3 region has the DNA TGTGCCAGCAGTTTAAGCGGGTTGGGGAGCACAGATACGCAGTATTTT.

Worth noting for this clonotype: A much larger clone lies a single base off, so this may be a read error. V gene TRBV10-2 combines with J gene TRBJ2-1; TRBD1 might be the D (5 bases). The CDR3 covers 14 residues. Trimming took 3 bases from V and 6 from J, leaving 12 bases between them. Germline values: CDR1 WSHSY, CDR2 SAAADI. CDR3 coding DNA: TGCGCCAGCAGTGATCAGGGCCAGTGCAATGAGCAGTTCTTC. This sequence encodes CASSDQGQCNEQFF.

Regarding this clonotype: Compared with germline, one end of the junction differs, possibly owing to a read error. V is TRBV6-7 and J is TRBJ2-1, with a weak D call TRBD2 (5 bases). TRBV6-7 is identified as an open reading frame with a role that is uncertain. The CDR3 has 14 amino acids. CDR3: CASSYKDRRDEEFF. The DNA for the CDR3 is TGTGCCAGCAGTTACAAAGATAGACGGGATGAGGAGTTCTTC.

The chain carries TRBV10-2 and TRBJ2-1; TRBD1 agrees at 7 bases. The CDR3 is 13 residues long. Germline V CDR1 and CDR2: WSHSY, SAAADI. Trimming at V came to 10 bases and at J to 6 bases, leaving 9 bases not matched to a gene. The CDR3 region is CATSVTGPNEQFF. The CDR3 coding sequence is TGCGCCACCTCCGTGACAGGGCCCAATGAGCAGTTCTTC.

With regard to this clonotype: A junction end diverges from the germline sequence, so it may reflect a read error. The CDR3 coding sequence is TGTGCCAGCACCGCGCAGGGGAGGGTTGGCTACATCTTC. Translating gives CASTAQGRVGYIF. The V and J genes are TRBV28 and TRBJ1-2; a possible D gene is TRBD1 (6 bases). The CDR3 totals 13 residues. Germline V gene lookup returns CDR1 MDHEN and CDR2 SYDVKM.